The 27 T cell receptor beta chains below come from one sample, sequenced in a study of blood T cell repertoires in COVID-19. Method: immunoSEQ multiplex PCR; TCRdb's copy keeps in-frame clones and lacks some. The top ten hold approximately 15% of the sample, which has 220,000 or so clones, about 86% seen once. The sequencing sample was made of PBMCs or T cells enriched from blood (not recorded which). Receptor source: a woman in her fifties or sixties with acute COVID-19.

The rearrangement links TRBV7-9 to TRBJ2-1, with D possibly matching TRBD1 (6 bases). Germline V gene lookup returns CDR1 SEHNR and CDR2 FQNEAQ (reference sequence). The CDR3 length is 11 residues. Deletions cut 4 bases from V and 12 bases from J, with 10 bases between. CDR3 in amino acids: CASSSFRGQFF. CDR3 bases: TGTGCCAGCAGCTCCTTCAGGGGGCAGTTCTTC.

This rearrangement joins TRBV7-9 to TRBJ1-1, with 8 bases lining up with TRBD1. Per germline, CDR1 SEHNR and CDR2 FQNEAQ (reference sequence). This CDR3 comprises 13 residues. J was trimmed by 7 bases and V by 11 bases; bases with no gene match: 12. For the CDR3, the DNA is TGTGCCGTTGCCTGGACAGGGTATGGTGAAGCTTTCTTT. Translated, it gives CAVAWTGYGEAFF.

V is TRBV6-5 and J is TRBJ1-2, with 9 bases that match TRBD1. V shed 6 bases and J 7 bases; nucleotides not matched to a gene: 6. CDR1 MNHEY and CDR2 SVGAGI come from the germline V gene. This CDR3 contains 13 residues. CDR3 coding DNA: TGTGCCAGCAGCCCCAGACAGGGGGGTGGCTACACCTTC. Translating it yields CASSPRQGGGYTF.

The CDR3 here is CASSLGLLKETQYF. DNA of the CDR3: TGCGCCAGCAGCCTGGGACTTCTAAAAGAGACCCAGTACTTC. This chain connects TRBV5-1 to TRBJ2-5, with D tentatively TRBD2 (6 bases). Deletions cut 4 bases from V and 3 bases from J, with 13 bases between. Germline V gene lookup returns CDR1 SGHRS and CDR2 YFSETQ. This CDR3 is built from 14 residues.

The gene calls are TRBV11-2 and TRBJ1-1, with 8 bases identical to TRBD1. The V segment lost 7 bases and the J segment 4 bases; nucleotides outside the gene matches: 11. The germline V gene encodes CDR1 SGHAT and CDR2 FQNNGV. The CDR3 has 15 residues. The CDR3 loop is CASNRVRGRATEAFF. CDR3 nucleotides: TGTGCCAGCAACCGAGTCAGGGGGCGGGCCACTGAAGCTTTCTTT.

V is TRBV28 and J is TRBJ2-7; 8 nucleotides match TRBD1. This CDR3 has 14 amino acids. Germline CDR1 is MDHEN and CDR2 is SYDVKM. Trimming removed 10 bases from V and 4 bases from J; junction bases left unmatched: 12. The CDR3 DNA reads TGTGCCACCTACAGACAGGGGAAGGGGTACGAGCAGTACTTC. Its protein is CATYRQGKGYEQYF.

The CDR3 here is CASSLAASDPYEQYF. The CDR3 nucleotides are TGTGCCAGCAGCTTAGCGGCTAGCGACCCCTACGAGCAGTACTTC. The chain joins TRBV7-2 to TRBJ2-7; D is possibly TRBD2 (6 bases). Germline V CDR1 and CDR2: SGHTA, FQGNSA. Trimming took off 0 bases at V and 2 bases at J, with 11 bases between the two ends. The CDR3 extends over 15 amino acids.

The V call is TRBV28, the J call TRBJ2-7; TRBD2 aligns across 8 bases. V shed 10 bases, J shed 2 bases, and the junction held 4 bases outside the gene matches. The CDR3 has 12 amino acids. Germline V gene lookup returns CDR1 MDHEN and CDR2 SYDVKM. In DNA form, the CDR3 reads TGTGCCACGGGGGGGCCCCCCTACGAGCAGTACTTC. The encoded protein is CATGGPPYEQYF. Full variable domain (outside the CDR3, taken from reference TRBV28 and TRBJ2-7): DVKVTQSSRYLVKRTGEKVFLECVQDMDHENMFWYRQDPGLGLRLIYFSYDVKMKEKGDIPEGYSVSREKKERFSLILESASTNQTSMYLCATGGPPYEQYFGPGTRLTVT.

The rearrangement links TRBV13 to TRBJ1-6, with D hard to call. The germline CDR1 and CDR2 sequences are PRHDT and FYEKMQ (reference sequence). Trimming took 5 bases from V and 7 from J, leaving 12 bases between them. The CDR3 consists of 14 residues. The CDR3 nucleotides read TGTGCCAGCAGCCTCACAGTCCAAAATTCACCCCTCCACTTT. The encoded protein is CASSLTVQNSPLHF.

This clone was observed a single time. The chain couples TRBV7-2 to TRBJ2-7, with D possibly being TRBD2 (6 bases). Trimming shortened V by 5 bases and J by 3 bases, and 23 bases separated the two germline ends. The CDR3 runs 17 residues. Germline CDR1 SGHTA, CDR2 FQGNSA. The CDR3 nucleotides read TGTGCCAGCAGCCCTGATTGGGGGACTGGAAGATACTACGAGCAGTACTTC. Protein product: CASSPDWGTGRYYEQYF.

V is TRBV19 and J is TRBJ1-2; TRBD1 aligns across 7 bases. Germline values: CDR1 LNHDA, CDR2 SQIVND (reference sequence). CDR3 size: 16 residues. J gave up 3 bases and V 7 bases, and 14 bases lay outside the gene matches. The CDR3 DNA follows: TGTGCCAGTACCGCCCCTGGGGACAGTTGGGACTATGGCTACACCTTC. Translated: CASTAPGDSWDYGYTF.

CDR3 sequence reads: CASSQDPTGSYNEQFF. CDR3 in DNA: TGCGCCAGCAGCCAAGACCCGACAGGGTCCTACAATGAGCAGTTCTTC. The gene calls are TRBV4-3 and TRBJ2-1; TRBD1 matches at 7 bases. Germline-derived CDR1 and CDR2 are LGHNA and YSLEER. V lost 0 bases and J lost 1; bases outside the gene matches: 3. CDR3 length: 16 amino acids.

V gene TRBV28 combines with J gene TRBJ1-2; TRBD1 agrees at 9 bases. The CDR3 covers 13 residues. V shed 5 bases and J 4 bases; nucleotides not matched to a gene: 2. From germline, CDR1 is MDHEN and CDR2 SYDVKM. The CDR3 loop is CASSTGGGYGYTF. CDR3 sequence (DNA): TGTGCCAGCAGTACAGGGGGCGGCTATGGCTACACCTTC.

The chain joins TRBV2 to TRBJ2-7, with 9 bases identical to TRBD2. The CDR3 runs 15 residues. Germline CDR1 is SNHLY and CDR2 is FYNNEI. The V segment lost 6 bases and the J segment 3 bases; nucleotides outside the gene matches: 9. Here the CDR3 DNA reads TGTGCCAGCAGCGATGGGGGACTAGCATACTACGAGCAGTACTTC. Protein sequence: CASSDGGLAYYEQYF.

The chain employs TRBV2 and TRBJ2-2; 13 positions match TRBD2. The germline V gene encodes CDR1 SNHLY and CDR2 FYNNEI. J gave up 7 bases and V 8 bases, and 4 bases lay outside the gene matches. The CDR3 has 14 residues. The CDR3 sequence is CASGRTSGGGELFF. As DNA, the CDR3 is TGTGCCAGCGGGAGGACTAGCGGGGGCGGGGAGCTGTTTTTT.

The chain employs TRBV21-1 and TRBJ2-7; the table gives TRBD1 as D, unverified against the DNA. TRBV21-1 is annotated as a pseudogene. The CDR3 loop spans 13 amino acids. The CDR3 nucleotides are TGTGCCAGCAAAGGGGCGCACTGGTGCGAGCAGTACTTC. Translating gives CASKGAHWCEQYF.

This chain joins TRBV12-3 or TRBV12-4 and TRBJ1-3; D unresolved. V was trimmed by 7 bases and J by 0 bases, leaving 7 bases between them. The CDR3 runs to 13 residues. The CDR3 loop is CASTPFSGNTIYF. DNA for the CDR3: TGTGCCAGCACCCCATTCTCTGGAAACACCATATATTTT.

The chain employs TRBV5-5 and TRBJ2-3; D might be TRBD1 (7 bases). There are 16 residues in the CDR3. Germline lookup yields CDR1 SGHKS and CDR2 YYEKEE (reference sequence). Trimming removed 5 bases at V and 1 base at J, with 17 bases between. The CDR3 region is CASSHRGGFGTDTQYF. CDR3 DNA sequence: TGTGCCAGCAGTCACAGGGGAGGTTTTGGCACAGATACGCAGTATTTT.

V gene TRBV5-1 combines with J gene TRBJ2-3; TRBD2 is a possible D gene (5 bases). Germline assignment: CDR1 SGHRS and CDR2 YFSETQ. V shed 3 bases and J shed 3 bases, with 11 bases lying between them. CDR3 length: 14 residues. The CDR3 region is CASSSLVGTDTQYF. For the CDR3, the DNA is TGCGCCAGCAGCTCACTAGTAGGTACAGATACGCAGTATTTT.

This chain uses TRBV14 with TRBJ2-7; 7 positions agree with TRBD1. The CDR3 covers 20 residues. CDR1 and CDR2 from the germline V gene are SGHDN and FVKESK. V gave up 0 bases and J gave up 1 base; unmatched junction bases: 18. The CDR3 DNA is TGTGCCAGCAGCCAAGATATTGTAAACTGGGGACAGACCTCATCCTACGAGCAGTACTTC. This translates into CASSQDIVNWGQTSSYEQYF.

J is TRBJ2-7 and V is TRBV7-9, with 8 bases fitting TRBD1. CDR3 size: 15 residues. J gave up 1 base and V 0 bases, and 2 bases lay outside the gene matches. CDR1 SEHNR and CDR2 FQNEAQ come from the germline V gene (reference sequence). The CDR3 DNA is TGTGCCAGCAGCTTAGCAGGACAGGGATCCTACGAGCAGTACTTC. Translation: CASSLAGQGSYEQYF.

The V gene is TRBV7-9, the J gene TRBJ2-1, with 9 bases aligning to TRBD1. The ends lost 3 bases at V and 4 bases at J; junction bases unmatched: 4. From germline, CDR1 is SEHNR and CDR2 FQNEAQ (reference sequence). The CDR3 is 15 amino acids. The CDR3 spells CASSLGTGTYNEQFF. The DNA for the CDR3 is TGTGCCAGCAGCTTGGGGACAGGGACGTACAATGAGCAGTTCTTC.

In DNA form, the CDR3 reads TGTGCCAGCAGCCAACGACCGAGGGAAGCGGGAGGGCTTAAGACCCAGTACTTC. It specifies CASSQRPREAGGLKTQYF. The V gene is TRBV4-2, the J gene TRBJ2-5; 10 bases fit TRBD2. Germline V gene data show CDR1 as LGHNA and CDR2 as YNFKEQ. V lost 2 bases, J lost 6 bases, and 15 bases stayed unmatched. The CDR3 runs 18 residues.

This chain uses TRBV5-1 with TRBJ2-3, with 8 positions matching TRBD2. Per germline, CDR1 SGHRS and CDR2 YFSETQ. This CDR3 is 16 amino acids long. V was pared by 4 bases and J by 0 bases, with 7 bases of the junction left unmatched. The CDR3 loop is CASSLWTSLSTDTQYF. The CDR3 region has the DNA TGCGCCAGCAGCCTCTGGACTAGCCTTAGCACAGATACGCAGTATTTT.

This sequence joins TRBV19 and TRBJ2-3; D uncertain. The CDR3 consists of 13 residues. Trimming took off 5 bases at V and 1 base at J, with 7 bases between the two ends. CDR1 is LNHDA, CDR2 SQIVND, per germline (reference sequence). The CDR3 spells CASSPQGTDTQYF. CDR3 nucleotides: TGTGCCAGTAGTCCCCAGGGCACAGATACGCAGTATTTT.

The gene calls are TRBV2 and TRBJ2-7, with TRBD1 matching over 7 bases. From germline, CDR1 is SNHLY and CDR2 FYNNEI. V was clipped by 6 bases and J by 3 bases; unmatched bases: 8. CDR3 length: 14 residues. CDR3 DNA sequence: TGTGCCAGCAGCCCGGGACAGCAGATCTACGAGCAGTACTTC. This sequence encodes CASSPGQQIYEQYF.

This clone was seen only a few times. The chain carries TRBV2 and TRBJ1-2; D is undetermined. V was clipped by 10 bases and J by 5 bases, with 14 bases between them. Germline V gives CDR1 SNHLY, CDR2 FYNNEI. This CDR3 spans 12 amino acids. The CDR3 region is CATSASGYGYTF. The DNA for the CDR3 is TGTGCCACCTCAGCCAGCGGATATGGCTACACCTTC.